The TCR beta chain under discussion was sequenced for a study of T cell responses to AZD1222 COVID-19 vaccine. Trimming took 2 bases from V and 0 from J; bases not matched to a gene: 9. Germline V CDR1 and CDR2: MNHEY, SMNVEV (reference sequence). This CDR3 spans 19 amino acids. Measured with immunoSEQ multiplex PCR; TCRdb has only the in-frame clones, and not every one. The sample has 150,000 to 200,000 clones, nearly 95% seen once. The source material was peripheral blood, sampled 28 days after the second AZD1222 dose. The sequence was obtained from an adult who received the AZD1222 COVID-19 vaccine. The J gene is TRBJ2-6, the V gene TRBV27; 8 positions agree with TRBD1. CDR3 protein: CASSLGWGTGLSGANVLTF. CDR3 DNA sequence: TGTGCCAGCAGTTTAGGCTGGGGGACAGGCCTCTCTGGGGCCAACGTCCTGACTTTC.